The count of the clone carrying this T cell receptor beta chain is one. Its antigen remains unknown. The sample is drawn from a study of post-analysis software for immune sequencing data. Across the whole study: Disease trajectories encompassed relapsing-remitting, secondary progressive and progressive-relapsing multiple sclerosis.

The V end lost 2 bases, the J end lost 0 bases, and 17 bases lay between the germline ends. Germline V gene sequence: CDR1 SGHNT, CDR2 YYREEE (reference sequence). The CDR3 has 18 amino acids. Regarding the study as a whole: Under the F measure, samples that were prepared in one batch clustered strongly together. Normalized Chao1 diversity was significantly reduced in patients versus controls. TRBV5-6, TRBV5-1 and TRBV20-1 belonged to a set of about 5 TRBV segments that were more frequent in patients than controls.

Carried by the TCR beta cDNA libraries were unique molecular identifiers. There were about 0.95 to 11 million T cells, and roughly 0.5 million cDNA molecules came from them. Each CDR3 protein gets one entry after TCRdb re-called the PCR reads with MiXCR. The data show some 690,000 distinct CDR3 sequences, just under 30% seen once. This sequence originates from a girl aged 5-17 years with multiple sclerosis. Sequencing was performed on blood. V and J are TRBV5-4 and TRBJ1-4; D is undetermined. CDR3 DNA sequence: TGTGCCAGCAGCTTTTCGGCTACGACGATTGCAACTAATGAAAAACTGTTTTTT. It specifies CASSFSATTIATNEKLFF.